This record looks at one T cell receptor beta chain sequence and its context. The sample belongs to a study of patients and donors after allogeneic stem cell transplantation. TCRdb passed the RT-PCR reads through MiXCR, listing each CDR3 protein once. The sample lists approximately 430,000 distinct CDR3 sequences; 16% were seen once. CDR1 is SNHLY and CDR2 is FYNNEI in the germline V gene. Trimming shortened V by 2 bases and J by 6 bases, and 14 bases separated the two germline ends. The CDR3 covers 15 residues. Specimen: blood, either unsorted or a sorted T cell fraction (not recorded which). This receptor was identified in a human donor who was either an allogeneic HSCT recipient or a stem cell or donor lymphocyte infusion donor (not recorded which). It is not recorded whose cells these are; they may come from a transplant donor. V and J are TRBV2 and TRBJ1-5, with D perhaps matching TRBD1 (6 bases). The CDR3 region is CASSENSGGGQPQHF. The CDR3 DNA sequence: TGTGCCAGCAGTGAAAATTCCGGGGGCGGTCAGCCCCAGCATTTT. The full variable domain, completed using reference TRBV2 and TRBJ1-5, is EPEVTQTPSHQVTQMGQEVILRCVPISNHLYFYWYRQILGQKVEFLVSFYNNEISEKSEIFDDQFSVERPDGSNFTLKIRSTKLEDSAMYFCASSENSGGGQPQHFGDGTRLSIL.